The next 10 T cell receptor beta chains were all read from a single sample in a study of blood T cell repertoires in COVID-19 (TCRdb year 2020). The library came from the immunoSEQ multiplex PCR assay. Not all clones reach the TCRdb copy of this immuneACCESS table, which keeps in-frame sequences only. Checked studies attribute under half of the gap to unresolved V genes and leave the rest unexplained. The sample table holds around 72,000 clones, of which about 90% were seen once. The ten most abundant clones make up under 9.5% of the sample. What was sequenced was peripheral blood. The source of these receptors is a man between 50 and 59 years old with active COVID-19.

The V and J genes are TRBV6-5 and TRBJ2-6; TRBD2 is a possible D gene (5 bases). Germline V gene data show CDR1 as MNHEY and CDR2 as SVGAGI. This CDR3 contains 15 residues. Trimming removed 6 bases from V and 2 bases from J, with 11 bases in between. The CDR3 region has the DNA TGTGCCAGCAGAGCCCCCGGGACTGGGGCCAACGTCCTGACTTTC. Translated: CASRAPGTGANVLTF.

The table lists this clone with a count of one. This chain connects TRBV12-3 or TRBV12-4 to TRBJ1-5; D gene uncertain. V was clipped by 3 bases and J by 4 bases, with 7 bases between them. CDR3 size: 13 residues. The CDR3 sequence: CASSFNSNQPQHF. As DNA, the CDR3 is TGTGCCAGCAGTTTCAACAGTAATCAGCCCCAGCATTTT.

The chain carries TRBV27 and TRBJ1-1; D is undetermined. V dropped 0 bases and J dropped 0 bases, with 5 bases sitting between them. CDR1 MNHEY and CDR2 SMNVEV come from the germline V gene (reference sequence). This CDR3 is 14 amino acids long. CDR3 DNA: TGTGCCAGCAGTTTATCCGGGGTGAACACTGAAGCTTTCTTT. It yields the protein CASSLSGVNTEAFF.

CDR3 amino acids: CATSDSGYPQHF. CDR3 coding DNA: TGTGCCACCAGTGATTCGGGGTATCCCCAGCATTTT. The chain employs TRBV24-1 and TRBJ1-5; unclear D gene. CDR3 length equals 12 residues. Germline CDR1 and CDR2: KGHDR and SFDVKD. Trimming stripped 2 bases from V and 10 bases from J, with 8 bases between.

The chain recombines TRBV18 with TRBJ1-2; the D gene is possibly TRBD1 (5 bases). CDR3 length equals 14 residues. The germline CDR1 and CDR2 sequences are KGHSH and LQKENI. The germline V and J ends were trimmed by 6 bases and 4 bases, with 15 bases remaining between them. The chain's CDR3 is CASSTEGVGYGYTF. The CDR3 DNA reads as TGTGCCAGCTCCACCGAAGGGGTTGGCTATGGCTACACCTTC.

The rearrangement uses TRBV7-2 and TRBJ1-4; 9 bases map to TRBD1. CDR1 is SGHTA, CDR2 FQGNSA, per germline. The CDR3 has 15 amino acids. Trimming removed 1 base from V and 8 bases from J; junction bases left unmatched: 5. CDR3 sequence reads: CASSLVGTGREKLFF. CDR3 in DNA: TGTGCCAGCAGCTTAGTAGGGACAGGGAGGGAAAAACTGTTTTTT. Together with reference TRBV7-2 and TRBJ1-4, the CDR3 gives the full variable domain: GAGVSQSPSNKVTEKGKDVELRCDPISGHTALYWYRQSLGQGLEFLIYFQGNSAPDKSGLPSDRFSAERTGGSVSTLTIQRTQQEDSAVYLCASSLVGTGREKLFFGSGTQLSVL.

The CDR3 protein is CASSRRTGGDTQYF. In DNA form, the CDR3 reads TGTGCCAGCAGTCGACGGACCGGGGGGGATACGCAGTATTTT. The chain recombines TRBV6-2 or TRBV6-3 with TRBJ2-3; 7 positions agree with TRBD2. This CDR3 contains 14 residues. Trimming took 5 bases from V and 6 from J; bases not matched to a gene: 8. CDR1 and CDR2 (germline): MNHEY, SVGEGT.

This rearrangement joins TRBV10-1 to TRBJ1-2; possible D gene TRBD1, 6 bases. Germline V gene lookup returns CDR1 WNHNN and CDR2 SYGVQD (reference sequence). Trimming left V 4 bases short and J 6 bases short, with 6 bases between. CDR3 length equals 11 residues. The CDR3: CASSGQDGYTF. The DNA for the CDR3 is TGCGCCAGCAGTGGACAGGATGGCTACACCTTC.

The chain is built from TRBV5-1 and TRBJ1-1; D call uncertain. Trimming removed 0 bases from V and 3 bases from J, with 15 bases in between. Germline values: CDR1 SGHRS, CDR2 YFSETQ. This CDR3 is 16 amino acids long. The CDR3 DNA sequence: TGCGCCAGCAGCTTGGAACACGGGCTCGGGGACACTGAAGCTTTCTTT. It encodes CASSLEHGLGDTEAFF.

This chain links TRBV4-3 with TRBJ2-5; 7 bases are a match to TRBD1. The trim removed 4 bases at V and 5 bases at J, leaving 7 bases unmatched. The CDR3 contains 14 residues. Germline CDR1 is LGHNA and CDR2 is YSLEER. CDR3 amino acids: CASSRRQGGETQYF. CDR3 sequence (DNA): TGCGCCAGCAGCCGCAGACAGGGCGGGGAGACCCAGTACTTC.